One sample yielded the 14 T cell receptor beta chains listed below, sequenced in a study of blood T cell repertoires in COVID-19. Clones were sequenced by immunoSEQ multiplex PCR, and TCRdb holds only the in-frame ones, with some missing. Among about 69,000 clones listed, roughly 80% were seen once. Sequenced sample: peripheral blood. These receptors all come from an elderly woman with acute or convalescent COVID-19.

The CDR3 sequence is CASSQERGRTNEKLFF. CDR3 in DNA: TGCGCCAGCAGCCAAGAGCGGGGGCGAACTAATGAAAAACTGTTTTTT. This sequence joins TRBV4-1 and TRBJ1-4; perhaps TRBD1 as D (6 bases). This CDR3 has 16 residues. V lost 0 bases and J 1 base, leaving 9 bases between the germline ends. CDR1 is MGHRA and CDR2 is YSYEKL in the germline V gene.

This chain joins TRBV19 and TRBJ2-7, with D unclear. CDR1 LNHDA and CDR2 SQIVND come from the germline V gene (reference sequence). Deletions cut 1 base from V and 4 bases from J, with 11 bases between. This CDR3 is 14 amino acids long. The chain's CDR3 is CASSIGQPRYEQYF. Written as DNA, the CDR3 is TGTGCCAGTAGTATAGGACAACCGAGATACGAGCAGTACTTC.

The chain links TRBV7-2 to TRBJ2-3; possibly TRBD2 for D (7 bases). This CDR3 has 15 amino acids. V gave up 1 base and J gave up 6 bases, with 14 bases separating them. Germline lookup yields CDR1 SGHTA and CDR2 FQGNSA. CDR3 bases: TGTGCCAGCAGCTTAGGAGGGGGGGTTTGGGATACGCAGTATTTT. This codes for CASSLGGGVWDTQYF.

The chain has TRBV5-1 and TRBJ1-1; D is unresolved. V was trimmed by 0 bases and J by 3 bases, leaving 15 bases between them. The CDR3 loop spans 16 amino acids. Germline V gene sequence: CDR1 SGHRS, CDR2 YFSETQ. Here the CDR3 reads CASSLVVGVGDTEAFF. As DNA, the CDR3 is TGCGCCAGCAGCTTGGTGGTTGGGGTCGGGGACACTGAAGCTTTCTTT.

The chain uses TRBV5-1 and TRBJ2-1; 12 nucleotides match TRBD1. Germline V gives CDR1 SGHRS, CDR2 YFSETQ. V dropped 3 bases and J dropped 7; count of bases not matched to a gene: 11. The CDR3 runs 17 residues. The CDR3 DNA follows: TGCGCCAGCAGCTCTAACCCCGGGACAGGGGGCTCGAATGAGCAGTTCTTC. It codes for CASSSNPGTGGSNEQFF.

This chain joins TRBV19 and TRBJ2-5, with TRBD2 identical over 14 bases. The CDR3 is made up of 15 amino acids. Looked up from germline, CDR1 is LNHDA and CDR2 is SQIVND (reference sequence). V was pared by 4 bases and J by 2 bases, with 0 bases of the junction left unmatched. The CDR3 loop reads CASSRTSGGQETQYF. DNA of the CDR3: TGTGCCAGTAGTAGGACTAGCGGGGGGCAAGAGACCCAGTACTTC. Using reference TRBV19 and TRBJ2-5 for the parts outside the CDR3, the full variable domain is DGGITQSPKYLFRKEGQNVTLSCEQNLNHDAMYWYRQDPGQGLRLIYYSQIVNDFQKGDIAEGYSVSREKKESFPLTVTSAQKNPTAFYLCASSRTSGGQETQYFGPGTRLLVL.

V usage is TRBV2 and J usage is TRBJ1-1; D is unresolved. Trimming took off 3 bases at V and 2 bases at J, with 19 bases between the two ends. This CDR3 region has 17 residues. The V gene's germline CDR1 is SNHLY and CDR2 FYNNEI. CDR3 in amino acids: CASSDAASPQVNTEAFF. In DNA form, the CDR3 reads TGTGCCAGCAGTGACGCCGCGTCCCCCCAGGTTAACACTGAAGCTTTCTTT.

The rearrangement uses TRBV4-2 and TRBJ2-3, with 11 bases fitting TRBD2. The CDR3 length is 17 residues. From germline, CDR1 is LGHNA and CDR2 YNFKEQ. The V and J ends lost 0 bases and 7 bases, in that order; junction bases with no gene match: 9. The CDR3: CASSQDHTSGGVNTQYF. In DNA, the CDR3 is TGTGCCAGCAGCCAAGACCACACTAGCGGGGGAGTAAATACGCAGTATTTT.

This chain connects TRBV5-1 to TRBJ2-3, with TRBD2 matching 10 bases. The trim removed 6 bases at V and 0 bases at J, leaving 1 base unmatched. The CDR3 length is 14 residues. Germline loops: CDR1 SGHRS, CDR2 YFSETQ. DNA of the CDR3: TGCGCCAGCAAGACTAGCGGGAGCACAGATACGCAGTATTTT. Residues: CASKTSGSTDTQYF.

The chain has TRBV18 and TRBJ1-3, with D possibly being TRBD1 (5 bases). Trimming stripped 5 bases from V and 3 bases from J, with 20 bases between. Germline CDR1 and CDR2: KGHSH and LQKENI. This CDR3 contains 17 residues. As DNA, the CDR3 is TGTGCCAGCTCAAGTGTCAGTCGGGGGAATCTTGGAAACACCATATATTTT. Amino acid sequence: CASSSVSRGNLGNTIYF.

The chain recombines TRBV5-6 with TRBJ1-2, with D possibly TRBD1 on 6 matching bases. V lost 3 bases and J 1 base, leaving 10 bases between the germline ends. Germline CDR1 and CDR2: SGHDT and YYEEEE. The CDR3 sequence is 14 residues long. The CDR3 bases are TGTGCCAGCAGCTCTTACAGGGTTAACTATGGCTACACCTTC. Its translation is CASSSYRVNYGYTF.

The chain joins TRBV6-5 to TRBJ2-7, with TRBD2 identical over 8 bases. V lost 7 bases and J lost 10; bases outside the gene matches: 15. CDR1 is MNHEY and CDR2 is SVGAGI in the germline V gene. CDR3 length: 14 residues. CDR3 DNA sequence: TGTGCCAGCATCGTGAAGGCGGGGGGCATTGAACAGTACTTC. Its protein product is CASIVKAGGIEQYF.

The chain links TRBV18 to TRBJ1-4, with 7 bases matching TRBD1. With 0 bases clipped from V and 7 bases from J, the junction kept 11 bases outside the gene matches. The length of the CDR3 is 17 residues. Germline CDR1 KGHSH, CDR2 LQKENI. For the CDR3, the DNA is TGTGCCAGCTCACCACCGCGACAGGGCCCTAGTGGTGAAAAACTGTTTTTT. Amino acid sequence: CASSPPRQGPSGEKLFF.

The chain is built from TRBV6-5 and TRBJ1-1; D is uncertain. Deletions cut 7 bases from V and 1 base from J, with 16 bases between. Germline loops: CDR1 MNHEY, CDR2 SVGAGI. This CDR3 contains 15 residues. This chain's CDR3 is CASNPTDGRNTEAFF. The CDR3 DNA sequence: TGTGCCAGCAACCCTACGGACGGGAGGAACACTGAAGCTTTCTTT.